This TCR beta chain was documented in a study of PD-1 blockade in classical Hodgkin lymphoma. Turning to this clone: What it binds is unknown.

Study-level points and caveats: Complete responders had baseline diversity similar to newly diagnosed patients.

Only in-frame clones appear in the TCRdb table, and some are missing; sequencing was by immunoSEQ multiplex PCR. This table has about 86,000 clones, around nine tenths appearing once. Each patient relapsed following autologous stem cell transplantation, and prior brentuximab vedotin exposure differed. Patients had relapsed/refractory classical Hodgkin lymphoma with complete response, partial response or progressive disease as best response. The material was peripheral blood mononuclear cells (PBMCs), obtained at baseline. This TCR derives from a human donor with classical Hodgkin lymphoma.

The CDR3 loop reads CASSPGDGGTQYF. CDR3 coding DNA: TGTGCCAGCTCACCCGGGGACGGAGGGACCCAGTACTTC. This chain connects TRBV18 to TRBJ2-5; D assignment may be TRBD1 or TRBD2 (5 bases each). V was cut by 3 bases and J by 7 bases, with 12 bases left in between. The CDR3 spans 13 residues. Germline lookup yields CDR1 KGHSH and CDR2 LQKENI.